This note documents a single T cell receptor beta chain sequence. Antigen: not known. This specimen comes from a study of CXCR3-negative and CXCR3-positive naive CD8 T cells. With 300,000 cells each, the CD8+ T cell subsets were individually sorted in triplicate. The CDR3 totals 12 residues. Germline V gene lookup returns CDR1 SGHDT and CDR2 YYEEEE. UMI labels and 5' RACE were used to prepare the TRB cDNA libraries. Reprocessing the 5' RACE reads, TCRdb reports a single entry for every CDR3 protein and omits DNA. This sample carries over 70,000 distinct CDR3 sequences, with less than 0.85% going to the ten biggest clones. General study findings and limits: Naive cells, whether CXCR3-negative or CXCR3-positive, had similar TRBV-TRBJ usage, while memory cells differed. Comparison of naive cells showed more hydrophobic TRB CDR3s in CXCR3-positive than in CXCR3-negative naive cells.

The receptor was isolated from a human donor in good health. Some clones in this sample may be carry-over from other donors' samples. V gene TRBV5-6 combines with J gene TRBJ1-2. Sequenced input: naive CXCR3+ CD8+ T cells from blood. Subset of the sample: CD45RO-CCR7+CD27+CD95- naive CD8+ T cells expressing CXCR3 (TNR3+). CDR3 loop: CASSFNHYGYTF.